This passage covers 14 T cell receptor beta chains from one sample sequenced in a study of blood T cell repertoires in COVID-19. The protocol was immunoSEQ multiplex PCR, while the TCRdb copy is restricted to in-frame clones and leaves out a portion. The table has some 490,000 clones, about 85% seen once; the top ten hold just over 8%. Sequenced sample: PBMCs or T cells enriched from blood (not recorded which). All receptors come from an older woman who had recovered from COVID-19.

The chain combines TRBV15 with TRBJ1-2; TRBD1 agrees at 12 bases. CDR1 is LNHNV, CDR2 YYDKDF, per germline (reference sequence). The CDR3 spans 16 residues. With V trimmed by 1 base and J by 4 bases, 4 bases remained unmatched. The chain's CDR3 is CATSRVGTGGPYGYTF. The CDR3 DNA reads TGTGCCACCAGCAGAGTGGGGACAGGGGGCCCCTATGGCTACACCTTC.

V and J are TRBV7-9 and TRBJ1-1; the match to TRBD1 covers 9 bases. The germline V gene has CDR1 SEHNR and CDR2 FQNEAQ (reference sequence). V gave up 1 base and J gave up 5 bases; unmatched junction bases: 5. The CDR3 length is 15 residues. CDR3 bases: TGTGCCAGCAGCTTAGAGAGGGGGACAGGGACTGAAGCTTTCTTT. Residues: CASSLERGTGTEAFF.

V and J are TRBV5-1 and TRBJ2-6; unclear D gene. Trimming took off 4 bases at V and 0 bases at J, with 11 bases between the two ends. The CDR3 loop spans 16 amino acids. Germline CDR1 is SGHRS and CDR2 is YFSETQ. Here the CDR3 DNA reads TGCGCCAGCAGCCCCATGACATTCTCTGGGGCCAACGTCCTGACTTTC. Its protein product is CASSPMTFSGANVLTF.

The chain uses TRBV11-2 and TRBJ2-1; TRBD1 might be the D (5 bases). The CDR3 covers 15 residues. Germline V CDR1 and CDR2: SGHAT, FQNNGV. The V end lost 5 bases, the J end lost 3 bases, and 14 bases lay between the germline ends. CDR3 nucleotides: TGTGCCAGCAGCCTCTCCGACAGCTTCTACAATGAGCAGTTCTTC. Its translation is CASSLSDSFYNEQFF.

The CDR3 sequence is CASRPAPDTTNYGYTF. DNA of the CDR3: TGTGCCAGCAGACCGGCTCCGGACACCACTAACTATGGCTACACCTTC. The chain employs TRBV5-4 and TRBJ1-2, with D possibly TRBD1 on 5 matching bases. The CDR3 has 16 amino acids. V was pared by 5 bases and J by 0 bases, with 17 bases between. Germline CDR1 SGHNT, CDR2 YYREEE (reference sequence).

In its sample, this clone was seen once. The chain links TRBV11-2 to TRBJ2-3; D gene uncertain. CDR1 SGHAT and CDR2 FQNNGV come from the germline V gene. The CDR3 extends over 11 amino acids. Trimming pared 5 bases from V and 2 bases from J, leaving 2 bases between. CDR3 protein: CASSLTDTQYF. The CDR3 coding sequence is TGTGCCAGCAGCCTCACAGATACGCAGTATTTT.

This clone turned up a few times. V and J are TRBV19 and TRBJ1-4; D ambiguous. The germline V gene encodes CDR1 LNHDA and CDR2 SQIVND (reference sequence). V was cut by 10 bases and J by 11 bases, with 14 bases left in between. The CDR3 is 11 residues long. Here the CDR3 reads CATYREKKLFF. The CDR3 nucleotides are TGTGCCACCTACCGGGAAAAGAAACTGTTTTTT.

The rearrangement uses TRBV24-1 and TRBJ1-1; D not certain. This CDR3 region has 13 residues. With 4 bases removed from V and 6 bases from J, the gap between germline ends came to 11 bases. The germline V gene encodes CDR1 KGHDR and CDR2 SFDVKD. The CDR3 protein is CATSDPSRAEAFF. In nucleotides, the CDR3 is TGTGCCACCAGTGACCCAAGTCGGGCTGAAGCTTTCTTT.

The chain links TRBV24-1 to TRBJ2-7; D ambiguous. Germline lookup yields CDR1 KGHDR and CDR2 SFDVKD. Deletions cut 9 bases from V and 1 base from J, with 6 bases between. The CDR3 extends over 11 amino acids. DNA of the CDR3: TGTGCCACCGAGAGTTCCTACGAGCAGTACGTC. Its protein product is CATESSYEQYV.

The sample holds one count of this clone. This rearrangement joins TRBV21-1 to TRBJ2-4; the table's D call, TRBD1, has no DNA check behind it. TRBV21-1 is a known pseudogene. The CDR3 extends over 15 amino acids. The CDR3 is CASSTKQGAKNIQYF. Written as DNA, the CDR3 is TGTGCCAGCAGCACAAAACAGGGAGCCAAAAACATTCAGTACTTC.

This clone was seen a single time. V and J are TRBV19 and TRBJ2-3, with 9 bases lining up with TRBD2. Trimming took 2 bases from V and 9 from J; bases not matched to a gene: 9. Germline CDR1 is LNHDA and CDR2 is SQIVND (reference sequence). The CDR3 spans 15 residues. The CDR3 DNA reads TGTGCCAGTAGTATAACTAGCGGGCCCCAAGGGACGCAGTATTTT. Encoded protein: CASSITSGPQGTQYF.

The chain employs TRBV27 and TRBJ2-3; the match to TRBD2 covers 10 bases. V shed 4 bases, J shed 6 bases, and the junction held 7 bases outside the gene matches. The germline V gene encodes CDR1 MNHEY and CDR2 SMNVEV (reference sequence). CDR3 size: 15 residues. The CDR3 sequence is CASSYSAGGQDTQYF. The CDR3 DNA is TGTGCCAGCAGTTACTCAGCGGGGGGGCAGGATACGCAGTATTTT.

The chain carries TRBV7-2 and TRBJ2-1; 8 bases agree with TRBD2. V lost 7 bases to trimming and J lost 7 bases; unmatched junction nucleotides: 12. Germline values: CDR1 SGHTA, CDR2 FQGNSA. The CDR3 runs to 15 residues. For the CDR3, the DNA is TGTGCCAGCACCTCCCCCGGGGGGGCGCGGAATGAGCAGTTCTTC. It specifies CASTSPGGARNEQFF.

The chain combines TRBV18 with TRBJ1-5, with D perhaps TRBD1 (6 bases). V was pared by 3 bases and J by 4 bases, with 10 bases between. Germline CDR1 reads KGHSH; CDR2 reads LQKENI. The length of the CDR3 is 14 residues. This CDR3 is CASSPIQGNQPQHF. The CDR3 bases are TGTGCCAGCTCACCGATACAGGGAAATCAGCCCCAGCATTTT. Filled out from reference TRBV18 and TRBJ1-5, the complete variable domain reads NAGVMQNPRHLVRRRGQEARLRCSPMKGHSHVYWYRQLPEEGLKFMVYLQKENIIDESGMPKERFSAEFPKEGPSILRIQQVVRGDSAAYFCASSPIQGNQPQHFGDGTRLSIL.